A single sample gave rise to the 32 T cell receptor beta chains below, sequenced in a study of blood T cells in healthy people across ages. Sample-barcoded 5' priming and a J-beta primer mix drove a second PCR of about 6 to 12 cycles. TCRdb itself ran the 5' RACE reads through MiXCR, one entry per CDR3 protein. In the table there are around 800,000 distinct CDR3 sequences, about a quarter of which are singletons. These data were also reused for a study on T cells of mothers and their children.

The sample was blood. All receptors derive from a boy aged 5-17 years in good health.

This clonotype appeared a few times. The V and J genes are TRBV6-1 and TRBJ2-7, with no clear D. The length of the CDR3 is 15 residues. Germline V lookup: CDR1 MNHNS, CDR2 SASEGT. The ends were cut back, 3 bases at V and 0 bases at J, with 12 bases in the middle. In DNA, the CDR3 is TGTGCCAGCAGTGACCTTCCGATCAGCTCCTACGAGCAGTACTTC. Translation: CASSDLPISSYEQYF.

This clonotype was recorded a few times. V gene TRBV20-1 combines with J gene TRBJ1-2, with D possibly matching TRBD1 (5 bases). This CDR3 comprises 12 residues. Trimming pared 2 bases from V and 8 bases from J, leaving 12 bases between. CDR1 and CDR2 (germline): DFQATT, SNEGSKA (reference sequence). Here the CDR3 reads CSARLGTTGYTF. The CDR3 region has the DNA TGCAGTGCTAGACTTGGGACTACCGGCTACACCTTC.

Comments on this clonotype: This clone may be a read error of a much larger clone one base away. The conserved phenylalanine or tryptophan normally closing the CDR3 is absent here, so this likely arose from a read error. V usage is TRBV7-9 and J usage is TRBJ2-5, with D perhaps assigned TRBD1 or TRBD2 (5 bases each). V was clipped by 6 bases and J by 5 bases, with 22 bases between them. From germline, CDR1 is SEHNR and CDR2 FQNEAQ (reference sequence). The CDR3 is made up of 16 amino acids. The chain's CDR3 is CASSSPIGGAWETQYL. The CDR3 bases are TGTGCCAGCAGTTCCCCGATTGGGGGAGCGTGGGAGACCCAGTACCTC.

The CDR3 spells CASSQQSGGPGDTQYF. The CDR3 DNA is TGTGCCAGCAGCCAACAAAGCGGGGGGCCCGGAGATACGCAGTATTTT. This chain links TRBV3-1 with TRBJ2-3, with 9 bases lining up with TRBD2. The germline CDR1 and CDR2 sequences are LGHDT and YNNKEL (reference sequence). This CDR3 is built from 16 residues. V dropped 2 bases and J dropped 5; count of bases not matched to a gene: 8.

The V gene is TRBV10-3, the J gene TRBJ2-2; 13 nucleotides line up with TRBD2. The V gene end was trimmed by 8 bases and the J gene end by 4 bases; junction bases not matched to a gene: 4. This CDR3 is built from 15 residues. The germline gives CDR1 ENHRY, CDR2 SYGVKD. CDR3 region: CAIAGLAGATGELFF. The CDR3 DNA follows: TGTGCCATCGCAGGACTAGCGGGGGCCACCGGGGAGCTGTTTTTT.

The sample holds one count of this clonotype. This chain links TRBV15 with TRBJ1-2; D is unresolved. V lost 0 bases to trimming and J lost 8 bases, with 7 bases between them. The CDR3 is 12 amino acids. Germline CDR1 reads LNHNV; CDR2 reads YYDKDF (reference sequence). CDR3 coding DNA: TGTGCCACCAGCAGAGATCTCGGGGGCTACACCTTC. Its protein product is CATSRDLGGYTF. Drawing the rest from reference TRBV15 and TRBJ1-2, the complete variable domain is DAMVIQNPRYQVTQFGKPVTLSCSQTLNHNVMYWYQQKSSQAPKLLFHYYDKDFNNEADTPDNFQSRRPNTSFCFLDIRSPGLGDTAMYLCATSRDLGGYTFGSGTRLTVV.

In this sample, this clonotype turned up a few times. The chain has TRBV24-1 and TRBJ1-4; D possibly corresponds to TRBD1 (6 bases). Trimming removed 1 base from V and 1 base from J, with 15 bases in between. The CDR3 covers 18 residues. CDR1 KGHDR and CDR2 SFDVKD come from the germline V gene. For the CDR3, the DNA is TGTGCCACCAGTGATTTAAGGAAGGGGGAATTAACTAATGAAAAACTGTTTTTT. This codes for CATSDLRKGELTNEKLFF.

The gene calls are TRBV11-1 and TRBJ2-1; a possible D gene is TRBD2 (5 bases). Germline CDR1 and CDR2: SGHAT and FQDESV (reference sequence). The CDR3 is 14 amino acids. V lost 1 base to trimming and J lost 8 bases, with 12 bases between them. The CDR3 DNA reads as TGTGCCAGCAGCTTAGTGCGAGGGCGGGATGAGCAGTTCTTC. This encodes CASSLVRGRDEQFF.

About this clonotype itself: In this CDR3 the conserved last residue, phenylalanine or tryptophan, is missing, so a read error is likely. The chain recombines TRBV27 with TRBJ1-6; D is possibly TRBD1 (5 bases). The CDR3 totals 13 residues. Trimming took off 4 bases at V and 8 bases at J, with 9 bases between the two ends. Germline V gives CDR1 MNHEY, CDR2 SMNVEV (reference sequence). CDR3: CASSSRDDSPLHS. The CDR3 region has the DNA TGTGCCAGCAGTTCCAGGGATGATTCACCCCTCCACTCT.

This clonotype was picked up a small number of times. This chain joins TRBV2 and TRBJ2-4, with a possible D match to TRBD2 (6 bases). CDR1 and CDR2 from the germline V gene are SNHLY and FYNNEI. This CDR3 has 13 residues. The CDR3 nucleotides are TGTGCTCTTGGCGGGGCTAACAAAAACATTCAGTACTTC. It is translated as CALGGANKNIQYF.

DNA of the CDR3: TGCGCCAGCAGCTTGGATCCGGGACAGGGCTCCTACGAGCAGTACTTC. This sequence encodes CASSLDPGQGSYEQYF. The chain carries TRBV5-1 and TRBJ2-7, with 9 bases fitting TRBD1. V lost 0 bases, J lost 0 bases, and 4 bases stayed unmatched. The CDR3 contains 16 residues. Germline V gene sequence: CDR1 SGHRS, CDR2 YFSETQ.

The rearrangement uses TRBV20-1 and TRBJ2-5; D is undetermined. V was pared by 0 bases and J by 0 bases, with 8 bases between. This CDR3 is 14 amino acids long. From germline, CDR1 is DFQATT and CDR2 SNEGSKA (reference sequence). For the CDR3, the DNA is TGCAGTGCTAGAGATTCACCGTACCAAGAGACCCAGTACTTC. Amino acid sequence: CSARDSPYQETQYF.

Concerning this clonotype itself: Possible read error: a much larger clone is one base away. The V gene is TRBV9, the J gene TRBJ2-2; 7 nucleotides line up with TRBD1. With 4 bases clipped from V and 1 base from J, the junction kept 4 bases outside the gene matches. Germline assignment: CDR1 SGDLS and CDR2 YYNGEE. CDR3 length: 15 amino acids. The CDR3, as DNA: TGTGCCAGCAGCCCCTGGACAGGGAACACCGGGGAGCTGTTTTTT. This encodes CASSPWTGNTGELFF.

The table lists this clonotype with a few counts. The chain links TRBV5-1 to TRBJ2-3; 12 bases match TRBD2. CDR3 size: 17 residues. CDR1 SGHRS and CDR2 YFSETQ come from the germline V gene. Trimming at V came to 7 bases and at J to 6 bases, leaving 15 bases not matched to a gene. DNA for the CDR3: TGCGCCAGCCGCGCGGCCCCACTAGCGGGGGGAGGTGATACGCAGTATTTT. It specifies CASRAAPLAGGGDTQYF. The full variable domain, with the rest looked up from reference TRBV5-1 and TRBJ2-3, is KAGVTQTPRYLIKTRGQQVTLSCSPISGHRSVSWYQQTPGQGLQFLFEYFSETQRNKGNFPGRFSGRQFSNSRSEMNVSTLELGDSALYLCASRAAPLAGGGDTQYFGPGTRLTVL.

In its sample, this clonotype was seen a few times. The gene calls are TRBV28 and TRBJ2-4; tentatively, D is TRBD2 (5 bases). The CDR3 sequence is 16 residues long. Per the germline V gene, CDR1 is MDHEN and CDR2 is SYDVKM. Trimming removed 3 bases from V and 0 bases from J, with 12 bases in between. In DNA form, the CDR3 reads TGTGCCAGCAGTTTGAGGCGGGTCCTAGCCAAAAACATTCAGTACTTC. This codes for CASSLRRVLAKNIQYF.

A single count supports this clonotype. A read error may account for a junction end that differs from germline. The V and J genes are TRBV20-1 and TRBJ2-7; weak D call: TRBD2 (6 bases). Germline assignment: CDR1 DFQATT and CDR2 SNEGSKA (reference sequence). The CDR3 length is 12 residues. Here the CDR3 reads CSAAGHTYGQYF. The CDR3 DNA sequence: TGCAGTGCCGCGGGGCATACCTACGGGCAGTACTTC.

V is TRBV20-1 and J is TRBJ2-3; tentatively, D is TRBD2 (6 bases). This CDR3 has 11 amino acids. Germline CDR1 reads DFQATT; CDR2 reads SNEGSKA (reference sequence). CDR3 in amino acids: CSSGDTDTQYF. The CDR3 coding sequence is TGCAGCTCGGGGGACACAGATACGCAGTATTTT.

The sample holds a few counts of this clonotype. The V gene is TRBV25-1, the J gene TRBJ1-1; D not resolved. Germline CDR1 and CDR2: MGHDK and SYGVNS. The CDR3 contains 12 residues. Trimming stripped 9 bases from V and 0 bases from J, with 8 bases between. DNA for the CDR3: TGTGCCAGTTCTAGTATGAACACTGAAGCTTTCTTT. It encodes CASSSMNTEAFF.

V gene TRBV12-3 or TRBV12-4 combines with J gene TRBJ1-2; D ambiguous. The CDR3 consists of 12 residues. V lost 11 bases and J lost 5, with 15 bases in between. CDR3: CACGVGVYGYTF. CDR3 nucleotide sequence: TGTGCCTGCGGGGTCGGCGTTTATGGCTACACCTTC.

This rearrangement joins TRBV6-6 to TRBJ2-4; D unclear. V gave up 0 bases and J gave up 1 base, with 13 bases separating them. Germline lookup yields CDR1 MNHNY and CDR2 SVGAGI (reference sequence). The CDR3 extends over 17 amino acids. CDR3: CASSYSIAPAAKNIQYF. In nucleotides, the CDR3 is TGTGCCAGCAGTTACTCGATCGCGCCTGCTGCCAAAAACATTCAGTACTTC.

As concerns this clonotype: A junction boundary mismatches the germline segment, possibly from a read error. V and J are TRBV7-9 and TRBJ1-4; D may be TRBD1 (5 bases). The CDR3 consists of 16 residues. Germline V CDR1 and CDR2: SEHNR, FQNEAQ (reference sequence). The CDR3 protein is CASSSRVAATNEKLFF. Written as DNA, the CDR3 is TGCGCCAGCAGCTCCAGGGTAGCGGCAACTAATGAAAAACTGTTTTTT.

The J gene is TRBJ2-7, the V gene TRBV3-1; D is unclear. V shed 4 bases and J shed 1 base, with 11 bases lying between them. This CDR3 has 14 residues. The germline V gene has CDR1 LGHDT and CDR2 YNNKEL (reference sequence). The CDR3 DNA reads TGTGCCAGCAGCCCCCGGGTGGGATCCTACGAGCAGTACTTC. Amino acid sequence: CASSPRVGSYEQYF.

The table lists this clonotype with a few counts. The CDR3 sequence: CASSLARTNTEAFF. CDR3 in DNA: TGTGCCAGCAGTTTAGCGCGAACTAACACTGAAGCTTTCTTT. This sequence joins TRBV12-3 or TRBV12-4 and TRBJ1-1; D remains ambiguous. Trimming took off 0 bases at V and 2 bases at J, with 7 bases between the two ends. The CDR3 loop spans 14 amino acids.

This clonotype was observed a handful of times. The chain uses TRBV20-1 and TRBJ1-2; 9 nucleotides agree with TRBD1. CDR1 DFQATT and CDR2 SNEGSKA come from the germline V gene (reference sequence). This CDR3 comprises 12 residues. The V gene end was trimmed by 6 bases and the J gene end by 9 bases; junction bases not matched to a gene: 8. CDR3 sequence reads: CSAGDRASSYTF. DNA of the CDR3: TGCAGTGCGGGGGACAGGGCTTCGAGCTACACCTTC.

This clonotype was recorded a few times. This chain connects TRBV6-1 to TRBJ2-3; D gene ambiguous. This CDR3 has 14 residues. V lost 1 base, J lost 5 bases, and 10 bases lay in between. Germline V gene sequence: CDR1 MNHNS, CDR2 SASEGT. CDR3 sequence (DNA): TGTGCCAGCAGTGAAGAGGCCTGGGGAGATACGCAGTATTTT. Amino acids: CASSEEAWGDTQYF.

This clonotype has ten or more counts. The chain employs TRBV12-3 or TRBV12-4 and TRBJ2-3; D unresolved. The germline V and J ends were trimmed by 6 bases and 2 bases, with 3 bases remaining between them. This CDR3 has 11 amino acids. CDR3 sequence reads: CASSLTDTQYF. In DNA, the CDR3 is TGTGCCAGCAGCCTCACAGATACGCAGTATTTT.

The chain couples TRBV5-1 to TRBJ1-1; tentative D call: TRBD1 (5 bases). The CDR3 sequence is 16 residues long. The ends were cut back, 4 bases at V and 0 bases at J, with 16 bases in the middle. The germline V gene encodes CDR1 SGHRS and CDR2 YFSETQ. For the CDR3, the DNA is TGCGCCAGCAGCCCCTGGACACCCGAGGTGAACACTGAAGCTTTCTTT. Its translation is CASSPWTPEVNTEAFF.

The rearrangement uses TRBV3-1 and TRBJ2-4; D might be TRBD1 (5 bases). Germline-derived CDR1 and CDR2 are LGHDT and YNNKEL (reference sequence). This CDR3 has 16 residues. V lost 0 bases and J lost 0, with 9 bases in between. CDR3 in amino acids: CASSQDDSLAKNIQYF. CDR3 in DNA: TGTGCCAGCAGCCAAGATGACAGTCTAGCCAAAAACATTCAGTACTTC.

A few counts support this clonotype. The rearrangement uses TRBV20-1 and TRBJ2-5; D is tentatively TRBD1 or TRBD2 (5 bases each). The length of the CDR3 is 16 residues. CDR1 and CDR2 (germline): DFQATT, SNEGSKA (reference sequence). Trimming took off 0 bases at V and 4 bases at J, with 18 bases between the two ends. The CDR3 loop reads CSARDSQRGEIETQYF. The CDR3 region has the DNA TGCAGTGCTAGAGATTCCCAGCGAGGGGAAATAGAGACCCAGTACTTC.

This chain links TRBV27 with TRBJ2-3; D might be TRBD1 (5 bases). This CDR3 comprises 14 residues. V lost 7 bases, J lost 5 bases, and 16 bases lay in between. Germline V gene sequence: CDR1 MNHEY, CDR2 SMNVEV (reference sequence). CDR3 coding DNA: TGTGCCAGCACCACCACGAATCAGGGAGATACGCAGTATTTT. Translation: CASTTTNQGDTQYF.

The count of this clonotype is one. The chain joins TRBV7-2 to TRBJ2-4; perhaps TRBD1 as D (5 bases). Trimming stripped 2 bases from V and 3 bases from J, with 11 bases between. The CDR3 runs to 15 residues. CDR1 is SGHTA and CDR2 is FQGNSA in the germline V gene. Here the CDR3 DNA reads TGTGCCAGCAGCTTACGTGGGGCCCTCAAAAACATTCAGTACTTC. As protein: CASSLRGALKNIQYF.

The genes are TRBV20-1 and TRBJ1-1, with TRBD1 matching 7 bases. V shed 1 base, J shed 4 bases, and the junction held 6 bases outside the gene matches. There are 14 residues in the CDR3. Germline CDR1 is DFQATT and CDR2 is SNEGSKA (reference sequence). CDR3 coding DNA: TGCAGTGCTAGAGCCCCGACAGGGTTCACTGAAGCTTTCTTT. Translating gives CSARAPTGFTEAFF.